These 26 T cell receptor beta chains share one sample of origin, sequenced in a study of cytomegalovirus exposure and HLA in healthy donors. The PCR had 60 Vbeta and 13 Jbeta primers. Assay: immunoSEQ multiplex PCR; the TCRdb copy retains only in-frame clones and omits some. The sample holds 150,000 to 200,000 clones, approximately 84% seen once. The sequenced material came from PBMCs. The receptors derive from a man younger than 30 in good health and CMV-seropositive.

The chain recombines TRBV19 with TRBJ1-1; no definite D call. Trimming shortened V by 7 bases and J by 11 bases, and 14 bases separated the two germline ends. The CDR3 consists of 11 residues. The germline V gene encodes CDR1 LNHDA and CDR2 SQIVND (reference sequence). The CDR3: CASKVGVCAFF. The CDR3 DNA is TGTGCCAGTAAGGTGGGAGTGTGCGCTTTCTTT. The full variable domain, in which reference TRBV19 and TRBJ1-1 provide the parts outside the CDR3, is DGGITQSPKYLFRKEGQNVTLSCEQNLNHDAMYWYRQDPGQGLRLIYYSQIVNDFQKGDIAEGYSVSREKKESFPLTVTSAQKNPTAFYLCASKVGVCAFFGQGTRLTVV.

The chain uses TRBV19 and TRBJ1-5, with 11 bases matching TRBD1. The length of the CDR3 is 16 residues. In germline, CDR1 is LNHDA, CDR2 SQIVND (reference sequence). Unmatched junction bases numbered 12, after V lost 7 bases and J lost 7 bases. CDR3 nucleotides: TGTGCCAGTACCCGACAAGGGACAGGGGGTGGGCAGCCCCAGCATTTT. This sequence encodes CASTRQGTGGGQPQHF.

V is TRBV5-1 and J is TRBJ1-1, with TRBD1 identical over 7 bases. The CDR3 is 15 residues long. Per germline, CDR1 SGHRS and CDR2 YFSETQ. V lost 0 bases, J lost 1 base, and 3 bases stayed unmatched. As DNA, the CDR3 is TGCGCCAGCAGCTTGGAGGGGGCTCCGAACACTGAAGCTTTCTTT. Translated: CASSLEGAPNTEAFF.

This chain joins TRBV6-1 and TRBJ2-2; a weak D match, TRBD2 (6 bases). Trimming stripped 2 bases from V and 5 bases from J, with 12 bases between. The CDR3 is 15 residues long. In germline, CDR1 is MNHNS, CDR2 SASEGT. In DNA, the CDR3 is TGTGCCAGCAGTGAAACGGGACTGATAACCGGGGAGCTGTTTTTT. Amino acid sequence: CASSETGLITGELFF.

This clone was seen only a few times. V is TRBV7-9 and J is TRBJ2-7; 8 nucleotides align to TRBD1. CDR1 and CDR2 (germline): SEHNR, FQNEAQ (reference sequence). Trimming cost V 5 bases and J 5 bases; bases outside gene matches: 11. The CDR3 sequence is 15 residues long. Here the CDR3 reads CASSPPGRGPHEQYF. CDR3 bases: TGTGCCAGCAGCCCCCCAGGCAGGGGGCCCCACGAGCAGTACTTC. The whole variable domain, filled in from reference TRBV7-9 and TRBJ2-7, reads DTGVSQNPRHKITKRGQNVTFRCDPISEHNRLYWYRQTLGQGPEFLTYFQNEAQLEKSRLLSDRFSAERPKGSFSTLEIQRTEQGDSAMYLCASSPPGRGPHEQYFGPGTRLTVT.

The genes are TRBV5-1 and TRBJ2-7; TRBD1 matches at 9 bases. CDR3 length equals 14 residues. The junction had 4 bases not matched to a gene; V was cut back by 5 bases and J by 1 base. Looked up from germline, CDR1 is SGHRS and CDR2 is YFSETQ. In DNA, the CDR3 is TGCGCCAGCAGGACCGGGACAGGGTCCTACGAGCAGTACTTC. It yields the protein CASRTGTGSYEQYF.

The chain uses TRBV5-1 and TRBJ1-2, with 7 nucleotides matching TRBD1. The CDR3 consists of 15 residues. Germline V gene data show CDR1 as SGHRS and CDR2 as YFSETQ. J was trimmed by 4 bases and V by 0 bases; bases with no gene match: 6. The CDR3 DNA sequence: TGCGCCAGCAGCTTGGACAGGGGTGGTGGCTATGGCTACACCTTC. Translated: CASSLDRGGGYGYTF.

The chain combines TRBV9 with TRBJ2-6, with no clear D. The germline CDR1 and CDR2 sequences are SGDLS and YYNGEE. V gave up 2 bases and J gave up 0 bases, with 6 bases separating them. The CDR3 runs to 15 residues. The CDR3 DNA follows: TGTGCCAGCAGCGTCTACGGCTCTGGGGCCAACGTCCTGACTTTC. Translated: CASSVYGSGANVLTF.

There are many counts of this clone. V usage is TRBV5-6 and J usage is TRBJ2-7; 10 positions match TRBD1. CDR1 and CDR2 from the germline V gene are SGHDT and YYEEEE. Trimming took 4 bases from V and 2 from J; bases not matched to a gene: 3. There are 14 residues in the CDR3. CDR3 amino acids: CASSRDRGPYEQYF. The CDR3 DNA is TGTGCCAGCAGCCGGGACAGGGGACCCTACGAGCAGTACTTC.

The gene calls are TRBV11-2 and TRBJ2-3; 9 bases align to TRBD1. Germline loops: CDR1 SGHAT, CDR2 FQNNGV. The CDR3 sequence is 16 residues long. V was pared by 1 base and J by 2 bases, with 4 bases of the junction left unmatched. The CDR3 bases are TGTGCCAGCAGCTTAGGGGGACAGGGCCCCACAGATACGCAGTATTTT. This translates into CASSLGGQGPTDTQYF.

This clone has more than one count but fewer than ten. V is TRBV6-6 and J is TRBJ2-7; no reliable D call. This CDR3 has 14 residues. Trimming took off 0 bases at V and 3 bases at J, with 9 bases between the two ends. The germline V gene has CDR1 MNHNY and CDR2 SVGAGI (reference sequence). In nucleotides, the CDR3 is TGTGCCAGCAGTTACTCCGTCTCGGGCTACGAGCAGTACTTC. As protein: CASSYSVSGYEQYF.

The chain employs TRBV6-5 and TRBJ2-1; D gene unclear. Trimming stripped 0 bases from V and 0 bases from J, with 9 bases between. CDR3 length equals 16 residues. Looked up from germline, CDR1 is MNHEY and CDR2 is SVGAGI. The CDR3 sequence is CASSYSAVSSYNEQFF. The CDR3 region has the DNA TGTGCCAGCAGTTACTCGGCGGTGAGCTCCTACAATGAGCAGTTCTTC.

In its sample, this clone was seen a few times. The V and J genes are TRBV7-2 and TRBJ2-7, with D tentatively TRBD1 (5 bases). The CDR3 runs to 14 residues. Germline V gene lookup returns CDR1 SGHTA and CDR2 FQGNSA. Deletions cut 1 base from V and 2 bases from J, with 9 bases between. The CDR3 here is CASSLVDSAYEQYF. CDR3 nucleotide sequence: TGTGCCAGCAGCTTAGTCGACAGTGCCTACGAGCAGTACTTC.

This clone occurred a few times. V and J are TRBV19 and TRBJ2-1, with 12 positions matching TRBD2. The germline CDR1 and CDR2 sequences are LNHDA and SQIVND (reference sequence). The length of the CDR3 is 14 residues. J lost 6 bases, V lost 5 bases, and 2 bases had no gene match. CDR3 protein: CASSWTSGVNEQFF. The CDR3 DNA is TGTGCCAGTAGTTGGACTAGCGGGGTCAATGAGCAGTTCTTC. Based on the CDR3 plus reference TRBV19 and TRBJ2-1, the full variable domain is DGGITQSPKYLFRKEGQNVTLSCEQNLNHDAMYWYRQDPGQGLRLIYYSQIVNDFQKGDIAEGYSVSREKKESFPLTVTSAQKNPTAFYLCASSWTSGVNEQFFGPGTRLTVL.

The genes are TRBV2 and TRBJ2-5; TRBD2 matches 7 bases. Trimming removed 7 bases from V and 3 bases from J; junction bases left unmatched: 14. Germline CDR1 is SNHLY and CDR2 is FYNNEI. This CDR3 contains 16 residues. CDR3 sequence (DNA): TGTGCCAGCATTAGTTCGGAAGCGGGGTATAAAGAGACCCAGTACTTC. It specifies CASISSEAGYKETQYF.

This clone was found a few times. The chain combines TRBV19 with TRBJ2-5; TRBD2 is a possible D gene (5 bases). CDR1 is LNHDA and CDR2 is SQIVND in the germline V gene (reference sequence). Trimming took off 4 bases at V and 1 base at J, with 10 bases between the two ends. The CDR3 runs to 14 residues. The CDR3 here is CASSRGLTQETQYF. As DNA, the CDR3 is TGTGCCAGTAGTAGAGGACTGACCCAAGAGACCCAGTACTTC.

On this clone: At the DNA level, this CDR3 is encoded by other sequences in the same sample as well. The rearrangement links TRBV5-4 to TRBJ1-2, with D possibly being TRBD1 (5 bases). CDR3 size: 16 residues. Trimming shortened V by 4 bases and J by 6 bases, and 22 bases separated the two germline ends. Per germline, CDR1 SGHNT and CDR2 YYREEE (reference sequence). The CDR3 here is CASSQPVVQGQDGYTF. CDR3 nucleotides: TGTGCCAGCAGCCAGCCAGTAGTCCAGGGTCAGGATGGCTACACCTTC. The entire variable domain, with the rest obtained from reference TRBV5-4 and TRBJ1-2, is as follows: ETGVTQSPTHLIKTRGQQVTLRCSSQSGHNTVSWYQQALGQGPQFIFQYYREEENGRGNFPPRFSGLQFPNYSSELNVNALELDDSALYLCASSQPVVQGQDGYTFGSGTRLTVV.

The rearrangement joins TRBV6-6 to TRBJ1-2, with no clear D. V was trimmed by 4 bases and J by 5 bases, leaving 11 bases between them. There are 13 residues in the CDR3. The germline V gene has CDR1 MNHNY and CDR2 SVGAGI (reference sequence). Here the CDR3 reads CASSSTDWYGYTF. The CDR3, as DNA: TGTGCCAGCAGTTCCACAGATTGGTATGGCTACACCTTC.

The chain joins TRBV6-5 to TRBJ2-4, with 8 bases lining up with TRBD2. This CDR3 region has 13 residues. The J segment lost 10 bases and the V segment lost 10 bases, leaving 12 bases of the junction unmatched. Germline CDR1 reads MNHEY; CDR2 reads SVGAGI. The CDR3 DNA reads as TGTGCCACCAAAACGGGGGGGGATGGTATTCAGTACTTC. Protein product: CATKTGGDGIQYF.

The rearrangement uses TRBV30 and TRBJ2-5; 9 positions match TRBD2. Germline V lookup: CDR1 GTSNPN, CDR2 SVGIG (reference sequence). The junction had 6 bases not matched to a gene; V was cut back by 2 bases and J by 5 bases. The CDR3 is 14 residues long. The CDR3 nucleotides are TGTGCCTGGAGTTACCCTGCGGGGGGGGAGACCCAGTACTTC. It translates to CAWSYPAGGETQYF.

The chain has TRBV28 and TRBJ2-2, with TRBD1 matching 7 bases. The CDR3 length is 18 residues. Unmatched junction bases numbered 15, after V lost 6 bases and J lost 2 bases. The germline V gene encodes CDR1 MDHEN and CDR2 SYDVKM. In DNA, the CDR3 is TGTGCCAGCAGCCCTGACAGGGCGGAATCCCAAAACACCGGGGAGCTGTTTTTT. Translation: CASSPDRAESQNTGELFF.

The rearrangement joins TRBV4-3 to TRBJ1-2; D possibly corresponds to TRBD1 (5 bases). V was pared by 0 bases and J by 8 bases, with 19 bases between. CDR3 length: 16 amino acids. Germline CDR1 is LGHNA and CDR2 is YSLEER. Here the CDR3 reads CASSQDGEGPRAGYTF. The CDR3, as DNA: TGCGCCAGCAGCCAAGACGGGGAGGGGCCGCGCGCCGGCTACACCTTC.

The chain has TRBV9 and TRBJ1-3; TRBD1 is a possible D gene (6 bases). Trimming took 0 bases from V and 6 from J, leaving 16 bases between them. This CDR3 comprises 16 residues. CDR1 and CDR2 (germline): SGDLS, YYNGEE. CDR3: CASSVGQVPPPNTIYF. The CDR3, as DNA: TGTGCCAGCAGCGTAGGACAGGTCCCACCGCCAAACACCATATATTTT.

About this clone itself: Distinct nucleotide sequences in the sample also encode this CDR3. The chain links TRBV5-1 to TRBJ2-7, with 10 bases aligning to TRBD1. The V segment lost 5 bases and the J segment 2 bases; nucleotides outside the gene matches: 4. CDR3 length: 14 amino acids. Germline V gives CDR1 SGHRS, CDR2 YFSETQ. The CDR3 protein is CASSGGQGAYEQYF. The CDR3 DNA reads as TGCGCCAGCAGTGGCGGACAGGGGGCCTACGAGCAGTACTTC.

The CDR3 nucleotides are TGTGCCAGCAGCTTGTCCCAGGGGAACTATGGCTACACCTTC. Translating gives CASSLSQGNYGYTF. The V call is TRBV5-5, the J call TRBJ1-2; D perhaps matches TRBD1 (6 bases). V was clipped by 1 base and J by 2 bases, with 9 bases between them. The CDR3 is 14 residues long. CDR1 is SGHKS and CDR2 is YYEKEE in the germline V gene (reference sequence).

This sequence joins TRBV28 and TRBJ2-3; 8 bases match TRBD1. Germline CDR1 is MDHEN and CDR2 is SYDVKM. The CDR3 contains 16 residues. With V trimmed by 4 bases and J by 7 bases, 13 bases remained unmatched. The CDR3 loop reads CASSSGGTGVVYTQYF. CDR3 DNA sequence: TGTGCCAGCAGTTCCGGAGGGACAGGCGTTGTTTATACGCAGTATTTT.